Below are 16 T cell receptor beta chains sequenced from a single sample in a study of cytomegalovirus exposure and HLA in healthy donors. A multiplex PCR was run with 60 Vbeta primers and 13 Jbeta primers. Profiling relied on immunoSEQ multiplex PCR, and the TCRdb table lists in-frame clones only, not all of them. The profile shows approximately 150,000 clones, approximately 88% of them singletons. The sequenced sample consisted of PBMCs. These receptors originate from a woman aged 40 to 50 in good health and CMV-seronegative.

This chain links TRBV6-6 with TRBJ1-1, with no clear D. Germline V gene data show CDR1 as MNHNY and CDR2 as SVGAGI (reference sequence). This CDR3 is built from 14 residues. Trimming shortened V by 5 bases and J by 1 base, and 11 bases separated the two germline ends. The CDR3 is CASSLPQENTEAFF. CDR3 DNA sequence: TGTGCCAGCAGTCTCCCCCAGGAGAACACTGAAGCTTTCTTT.

The CDR3 nucleotides are TGTGCCAGCAGCCTCGACAGGGGCCTTTCCTCCTACGAGCAGTACTTC. This translates into CASSLDRGLSSYEQYF. The J gene is TRBJ2-7, the V gene TRBV11-3, with 8 bases that match TRBD1. Germline trimming cut 5 bases from V and 0 bases from J; bases unmatched to any gene: 9. This CDR3 is built from 16 residues. Germline values: CDR1 SGHNT, CDR2 YENEEA.

For the CDR3, the DNA is TGTGCCAGCAGTTTCTGGACACAGAACACTGAAGCTTTCTTT. It translates to CASSFWTQNTEAFF. The chain couples TRBV28 to TRBJ1-1; tentatively, D is TRBD1 (5 bases). The CDR3 loop spans 14 amino acids. The V and J ends lost 3 bases and 1 base respectively, with 9 bases between them. Germline lookup yields CDR1 MDHEN and CDR2 SYDVKM.

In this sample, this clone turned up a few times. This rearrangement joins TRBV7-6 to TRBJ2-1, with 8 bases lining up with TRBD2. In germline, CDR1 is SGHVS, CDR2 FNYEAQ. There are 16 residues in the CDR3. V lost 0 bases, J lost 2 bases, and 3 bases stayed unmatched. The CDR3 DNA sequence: TGTGCCAGCAGCTTAGCGCCGGGAGGGCCCTACAATGAGCAGTTCTTC. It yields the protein CASSLAPGGPYNEQFF.

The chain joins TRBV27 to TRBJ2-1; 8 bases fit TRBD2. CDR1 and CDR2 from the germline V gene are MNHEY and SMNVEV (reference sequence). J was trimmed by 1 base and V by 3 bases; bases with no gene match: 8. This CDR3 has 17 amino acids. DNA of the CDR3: TGTGCCAGCAGTTTGCGGGCGGGACTAGGGTCCTACAATGAGCAGTTCTTC. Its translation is CASSLRAGLGSYNEQFF.

The DNA for the CDR3 is TGCAGTGGGGTAGCGAATGAGCAGTTCTTC. Its protein is CSGVANEQFF. The chain combines TRBV20-1 with TRBJ2-1, with a possible D match to TRBD2 (5 bases). Germline-derived CDR1 and CDR2 are DFQATT and SNEGSKA (reference sequence). Trimming took 7 bases from V and 7 from J, leaving 8 bases between them. The CDR3 runs to 10 residues.

This chain's CDR3 is CASSLAAGGLTDTQYF. DNA for the CDR3: TGTGCCAGCAGCTTGGCGGCGGGAGGGCTCACAGATACGCAGTATTTT. The chain links TRBV5-6 to TRBJ2-3; TRBD2 agrees at 9 bases. With 0 bases clipped from V and 2 bases from J, the junction kept 4 bases outside the gene matches. The CDR3 consists of 16 residues. The germline CDR1 and CDR2 sequences are SGHDT and YYEEEE.

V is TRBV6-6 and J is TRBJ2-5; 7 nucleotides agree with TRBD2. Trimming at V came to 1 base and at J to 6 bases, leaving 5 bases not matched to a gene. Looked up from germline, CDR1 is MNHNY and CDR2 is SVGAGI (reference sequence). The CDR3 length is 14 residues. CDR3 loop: CASSYFAGVQTQYF. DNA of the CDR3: TGTGCCAGCAGTTACTTCGCGGGAGTGCAGACCCAGTACTTC.

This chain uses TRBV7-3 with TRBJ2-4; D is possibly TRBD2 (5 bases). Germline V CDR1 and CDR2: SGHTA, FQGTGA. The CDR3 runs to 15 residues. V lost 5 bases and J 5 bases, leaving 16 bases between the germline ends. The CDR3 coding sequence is TGTGCCAGCAGCCCACCGATCGGGGTAGAAAACATTCAGTACTTC. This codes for CASSPPIGVENIQYF.

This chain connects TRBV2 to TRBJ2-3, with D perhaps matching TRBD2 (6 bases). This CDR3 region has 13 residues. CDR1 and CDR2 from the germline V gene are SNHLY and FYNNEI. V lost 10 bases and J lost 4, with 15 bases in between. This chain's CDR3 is CATGTGAPDTQYF. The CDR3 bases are TGTGCCACCGGGACTGGAGCCCCAGATACGCAGTATTTT.

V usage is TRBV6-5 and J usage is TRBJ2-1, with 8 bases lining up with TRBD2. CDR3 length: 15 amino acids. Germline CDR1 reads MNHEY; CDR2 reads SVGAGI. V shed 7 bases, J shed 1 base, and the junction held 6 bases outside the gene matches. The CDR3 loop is CASINGGGSYNEQFF. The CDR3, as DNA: TGTGCCAGCATCAATGGCGGGGGGTCCTACAATGAGCAGTTCTTC.

The CDR3 here is CASSLRVEQFF. CDR3 sequence (DNA): TGTGCCAGCAGTTTACGTGTTGAGCAGTTCTTC. The chain carries TRBV28 and TRBJ2-1; D unclear. Germline V gives CDR1 MDHEN, CDR2 SYDVKM. Trimming cost V 2 bases and J 9 bases, with 5 bases left between them. The length of the CDR3 is 11 residues.

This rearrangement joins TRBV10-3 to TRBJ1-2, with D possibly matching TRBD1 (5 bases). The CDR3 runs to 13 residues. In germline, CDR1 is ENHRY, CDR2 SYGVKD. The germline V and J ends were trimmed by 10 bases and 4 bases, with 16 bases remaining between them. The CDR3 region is CASNGGVGYGYTF. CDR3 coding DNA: TGTGCCAGCAACGGGGGGGTGGGCTATGGCTACACCTTC.

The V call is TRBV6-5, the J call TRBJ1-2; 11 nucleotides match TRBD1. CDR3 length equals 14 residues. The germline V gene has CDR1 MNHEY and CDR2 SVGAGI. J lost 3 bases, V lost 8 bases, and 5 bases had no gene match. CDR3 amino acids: CASGGTGGDYGYTF. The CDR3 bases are TGTGCCAGCGGGGGGACAGGGGGTGACTATGGCTACACCTTC.

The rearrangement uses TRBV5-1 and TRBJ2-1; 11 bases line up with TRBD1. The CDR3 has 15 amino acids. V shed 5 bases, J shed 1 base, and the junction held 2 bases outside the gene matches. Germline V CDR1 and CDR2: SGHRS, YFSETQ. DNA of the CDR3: TGCGCCAGCAGGGGACAGGGGGGGTCCTACAATGAGCAGTTCTTC. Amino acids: CASRGQGGSYNEQFF.

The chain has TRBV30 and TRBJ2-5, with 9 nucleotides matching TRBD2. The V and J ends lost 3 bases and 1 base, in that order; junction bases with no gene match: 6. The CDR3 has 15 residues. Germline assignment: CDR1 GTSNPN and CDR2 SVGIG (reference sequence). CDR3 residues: CAWREISGSQETQYF. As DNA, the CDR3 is TGTGCCTGGAGAGAGATTAGCGGGAGCCAAGAGACCCAGTACTTC.